The 10 T cell receptor beta chains in this list originate from one sample, sequenced in a study of T cells in Graves' hyperthyroidism and ophthalmopathy. From RNA transcripts, TCR beta CDR3 regions were amplified. First-round RT-PCR of the TCR CDR3 relied on the HTBI primer set. TCRdb recomputed calls from the multiplex PCR reads with MiXCR, one row per CDR3 protein. The sample shows more than 350,000 distinct CDR3 sequences, roughly 15% of them seen only once. Sequenced input: blood. These receptors were taken from a young woman with Graves' ophthalmopathy.

The rearrangement joins TRBV11-2 to TRBJ2-1; 9 bases fit TRBD1. The CDR3 has 15 residues. Unmatched junction bases numbered 10, after V lost 4 bases and J lost 9 bases. CDR1 is SGHAT and CDR2 is FQNNGV in the germline V gene. In DNA, the CDR3 is TGTGCCAGCAGCTCAGGGACAGGGCTGATCGGTGAGCAGTTCTTC. Protein: CASSSGTGLIGEQFF.

The genes are TRBV6-5 and TRBJ2-3; D is unresolved. Trimming stripped 6 bases from V and 2 bases from J, with 12 bases between. Germline values: CDR1 MNHEY, CDR2 SVGAGI. This CDR3 contains 14 residues. CDR3 amino acids: CASSYLQFTDTQYF. CDR3 sequence (DNA): TGTGCCAGCAGCTATTTACAATTCACAGATACGCAGTATTTT.

This clonotype came up many times. The chain combines TRBV5-1 with TRBJ2-7; 8 nucleotides match TRBD1. The CDR3 runs to 13 residues. V gave up 4 bases and J gave up 4 bases; unmatched junction bases: 4. CDR1 is SGHRS and CDR2 is YFSETQ in the germline V gene. CDR3 coding DNA: TGCGCCAGCAGCGCGGACAGGGCTTACGAGCAGTACTTC. This encodes CASSADRAYEQYF.

This clonotype was seen ten or more times. The rearrangement joins TRBV3-1 to TRBJ2-7; 11 nucleotides align to TRBD2. The V gene's germline CDR1 is LGHDT and CDR2 YNNKEL (reference sequence). V gave up 3 bases and J gave up 1 base; unmatched junction bases: 2. The CDR3 sequence is 15 residues long. The CDR3 DNA sequence: TGTGCCAGCAGCCAGCTAGCGGGGGGTTCCTACGAGCAGTACTTC. Its protein product is CASSQLAGGSYEQYF.

Only a few counts were recorded for this clonotype. The J gene is TRBJ1-1, the V gene TRBV28; D is unresolved. CDR1 and CDR2 (germline): MDHEN, SYDVKM. The CDR3 spans 15 residues. Trimming pared 7 bases from V and 1 base from J, leaving 16 bases between. CDR3: CASTVGGNGNTEAFF. CDR3 coding DNA: TGTGCCAGCACCGTCGGAGGAAACGGGAACACTGAAGCTTTCTTT.

This clonotype has at least ten counts. The V call is TRBV7-9, the J call TRBJ1-1, with TRBD1 as a possible D gene (6 bases). CDR1 is SEHNR and CDR2 is FQNEAQ in the germline V gene (reference sequence). This CDR3 is built from 14 residues. Trimming left V 1 base short and J 0 bases short, with 6 bases between. The CDR3, as DNA: TGTGCCAGCAGCTTAGGGGGGCTGAACACTGAAGCTTTCTTT. Translating it yields CASSLGGLNTEAFF.

This clonotype was counted a single time. The chain has TRBV7-9 and TRBJ1-5; D gene uncertain. This CDR3 spans 13 amino acids. Germline loops: CDR1 SEHNR, CDR2 FQNEAQ (reference sequence). V dropped 5 bases and J dropped 2 bases, with 7 bases sitting between them. The CDR3 protein is CASSDQGNQPQHF. DNA of the CDR3: TGTGCCAGCAGCGATCAGGGCAATCAGCCCCAGCATTTT.

The V call is TRBV19, the J call TRBJ1-6; TRBD1 agrees at 12 bases. Per germline, CDR1 LNHDA and CDR2 SQIVND (reference sequence). CDR3 size: 15 residues. After removal of 6 bases from V and 11 bases from J, the junction contained 8 bases not matched to a gene. CDR3 DNA: TGTGCCAGTAGGGGGACAGGGGGCGAGACGGCACCCCTCCACTTT. Its translation: CASRGTGGETAPLHF.

This clonotype was recorded many times. CDR3 protein: CASSPREESGTEAFF. The CDR3 DNA reads TGTGCCAGCTCACCACGGGAGGAATCAGGGACTGAAGCTTTCTTT. The genes are TRBV18 and TRBJ1-1; weak D call: TRBD1 (5 bases). The length of the CDR3 is 15 residues. Looked up from germline, CDR1 is KGHSH and CDR2 is LQKENI. The V end lost 1 base, the J end lost 5 bases, and 14 bases lay between the germline ends.

This clonotype appeared many times. The rearrangement links TRBV18 to TRBJ1-6, with 7 bases lining up with TRBD1. The CDR3 has 15 residues. Germline CDR1 reads KGHSH; CDR2 reads LQKENI. V lost 3 bases to trimming and J lost 11 bases; unmatched junction nucleotides: 10. Here the CDR3 DNA reads TGTGCCAGCTCACCCAGGGGGATACTGATGACACCCCTCCACTTT. Protein product: CASSPRGILMTPLHF.